The sequence of this T cell receptor (beta chain) was determined in a study of cytomegalovirus exposure and HLA in healthy donors. The CDR3 is 14 residues long. Germline-derived CDR1 and CDR2 are LNHDA and SQIVND (reference sequence). Trimming stripped 7 bases from V and 4 bases from J, with 16 bases between. PCR used 60 Vbeta primers and 13 Jbeta primers. Repertoires were generated with immunoSEQ multiplex PCR, while TCRdb's copy carries only in-frame clones and drops some. This listing includes 70,000 to 90,000 clones. The chain carries TRBV19 and TRBJ1-1; tentatively, D is TRBD1 (6 bases). The sequencing sample was made of PBMCs. The clonotype comes from a man aged 18 to 30 in good health and CMV-seropositive. The CDR3 here is CASKVDREITEAFF. The CDR3 coding sequence is TGTGCCAGTAAGGTGGACAGAGAAATCACTGAAGCTTTCTTT.